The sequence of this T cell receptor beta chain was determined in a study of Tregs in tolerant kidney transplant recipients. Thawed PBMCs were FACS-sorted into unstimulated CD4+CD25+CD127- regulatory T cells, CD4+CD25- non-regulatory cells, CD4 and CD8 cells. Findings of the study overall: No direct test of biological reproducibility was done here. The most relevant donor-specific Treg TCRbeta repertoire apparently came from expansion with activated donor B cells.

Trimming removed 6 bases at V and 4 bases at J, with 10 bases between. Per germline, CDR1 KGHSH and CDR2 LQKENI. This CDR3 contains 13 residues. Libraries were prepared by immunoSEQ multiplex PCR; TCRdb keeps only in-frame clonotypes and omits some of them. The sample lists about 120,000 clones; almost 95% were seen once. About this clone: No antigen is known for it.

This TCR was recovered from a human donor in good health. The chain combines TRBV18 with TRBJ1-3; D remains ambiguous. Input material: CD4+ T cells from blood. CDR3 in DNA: TGTGCCAGCTCCGGGAGTGGGGGAAACACCATATATTTT. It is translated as CASSGSGGNTIYF.